A selection of T cell receptor beta chains follows, all from one sample in a study of beta chain features in type 1 diabetes. Profiled with immunoSEQ multiplex PCR; TCRdb holds only in-frame clones, not every one. In the table there are about 350,000 clones, around 20% of which are singletons. The source material was naive CD4+ T cells from blood. These receptors originate from a young woman in good health. Each CDR3 is given with its conserved first and last residue. The order of the fields is V gene, D gene, clone size, J gene, CDR3 protein, CDR3 DNA. A D gene is named only where the DNA matches it firmly. Some rows mark clone size as missing; the rest say once, few, many or name a class of expanded clone.

>TRBV7-9|TRBD1|few|TRBJ2-3
CASSPRTGTDTQYF
TGTGCCAGCAGCCCCCGGACAGGGACGGATACGCAGTATTTT
>TRBV13|.|.|TRBJ2-3
CASSLYGITDTQYF
TGTGCCAGCAGCTTATACGGGATCACAGATACGCAGTATTTT
>TRBV4-1|TRBD1|.|TRBJ1-2
CASSLYEWGQESYGYTF
TGCGCCAGCAGCCTCTACGAGTGGGGACAGGAGTCCTATGGCTACACCTTC
>TRBV5-4|TRBD1|.|TRBJ2-1
CASSRPGQASYNEQFF
TGTGCCAGCAGCCGACCGGGACAGGCATCCTACAATGAGCAGTTCTTC
>TRBV19|TRBD2|few|TRBJ2-5
CASRETPGGETQYF
TGTGCCAGTAGAGAAACACCGGGGGGAGAGACCCAGTACTTC
>TRBV5-5|.|few|TRBJ1-2
CASSWVGEGYTF
TGTGCCAGCAGCTGGGTCGGGGAGGGCTACACCTTC
>TRBV18|TRBD1|.|TRBJ2-1
CASSLGQGLLNEQFF
TGTGCCAGCTCACTGGGACAGGGGTTACTCAATGAGCAGTTCTTC
>TRBV4-1|TRBD2|few|TRBJ2-7
CASSQGLAGPSYEQYF
TGCGCCAGCAGCCAAGGACTAGCGGGGCCCTCCTACGAGCAGTACTTC
>TRBV18|.|.|TRBJ2-7
CASSSRETYEQYF
TGTGCCAGCTCAAGCAGGGAAACCTACGAGCAGTACTTC
>TRBV7-2|.|.|TRBJ2-3
CASRRGQSTDTQYF
TGTGCCAGCCGCAGGGGACAAAGCACAGATACGCAGTATTTT
>TRBV6-5|.|.|TRBJ2-7
CASSYSPGVVRTKQYF
TGTGCCAGCAGTTACTCCCCGGGGGTTGTCAGGACGAAGCAGTACTTC
>TRBV4-1|TRBD1|.|TRBJ1-1
CASSPTGQGGTEAFF
TGCGCCAGCAGCCCCACGGGACAGGGAGGCACTGAAGCTTTCTTT
>TRBV18|.|.|TRBJ2-7
CASSNPGADEQYF
TGTGCCAGCTCCAACCCGGGAGCTGACGAGCAGTACTTC
>TRBV29-1|.|few|TRBJ1-2
CSVEKTSSGYTF
TGCAGCGTTGAAAAAACATCCTCCGGCTACACCTTC
>TRBV7-2|.|.|TRBJ2-7
CASSLSGVSYEQYF
TGTGCCAGCAGCTTGTCAGGGGTCTCCTACGAGCAGTACTTC
>TRBV28|.|once|TRBJ2-2
CAGDLHLSFFRELFF
TGTGCCGGGGACTTACATTTGTCTTTCTTCAGGGAGCTGTTTTTT
>TRBV28|.|.|TRBJ2-3
CASFSGTDTQYF
TGTGCCAGCTTCAGCGGCACAGATACGCAGTATTTT
>TRBV5-1|.|few|TRBJ1-2
CASSFPGGETTYGYTF
TGCGCCAGCAGCTTTCCGGGGGGCGAAACTACCTATGGCTACACCTTC
>TRBV30|.|few|TRBJ1-1
CAWSSLPGEAFF
TGTGCCTGGAGTTCCCTCCCAGGCGAAGCTTTCTTT
>TRBV15|TRBD1|.|TRBJ1-5
CATSRETGDQPQHF
TGTGCCACCAGCAGAGAAACAGGGGATCAGCCCCAGCATTTT
>TRBV7-2|TRBD1|.|TRBJ2-6
CASSTWTGSFGANVLTF
TGTGCCAGCAGCACTTGGACAGGGAGTTTTGGGGCCAACGTCCTGACTTTC
>TRBV6-6|.|.|TRBJ2-1
CASRDRADYNEQFF
TGTGCCAGCAGGGACCGAGCGGACTACAATGAGCAGTTCTTC
>TRBV5-1|TRBD2|.|TRBJ2-1
CASSLVAGGDHEQFF
TGCGCCAGCAGCCTGGTAGCGGGAGGGGACCATGAGCAGTTCTTC
>TRBV7-2|TRBD2|.|TRBJ2-1
CASSSVAGEYNEQFF
TGTGCCAGCAGCTCAGTAGCGGGGGAGTACAATGAGCAGTTCTTC
>TRBV20-1|.|.|TRBJ2-3
CSARRGDTQYF
TGCAGTGCTAGGAGAGGGGATACGCAGTATTTT
>TRBV7-2|TRBD1|few|TRBJ2-2
CASSFRTGNHGELFF
TGTGCCAGCAGCTTTAGGACAGGGAATCACGGGGAGCTGTTTTTT
>TRBV30|TRBD1|.|TRBJ2-5
CAWSRDRGETQYF
TGTGCCTGGAGCCGCGACAGGGGTGAGACCCAGTACTTC